These T cell receptor beta chains were read from a single sample in a study of shared clonotypes between healthy human individuals. Measured with immunoSEQ multiplex PCR; TCRdb has only the in-frame clones, and not every one. Of around 700,000 clones in the sample, roughly 70% were seen once. The sequenced sample was memory CD4+ T cells sorted from blood. The receptors stem from a woman between 25 and 40 years old in good health. Both conserved end residues are part of each CDR3. Each record gives: J gene, D gene, V gene, clone size, CDR3 protein, CDR3 DNA. The D gene is left open where the match is weak. The size of a clone is reported for some rows only, either as once, few or many, or as a class for expanded clones.

TRBJ2-5 . TRBV6-1 . CASSERGSGRSKETQYF TGTGCCAGCAGTGAACGCGGTTCTGGCAGGAGTAAAGAGACCCAGTACTTC
TRBJ1-5 . TRBV28 few CASSVSGASNQPQHF TGTGCCAGCAGCGTGAGCGGGGCGAGCAATCAGCCCCAGCATTTT
TRBJ1-4 . TRBV5-4 . CASSRDRGEKLFF TGTGCCAGCAGCAGGGACCGGGGTGAAAAACTGTTTTTT
TRBJ2-1 . TRBV7-9 . CASSFAGATWFF TGTGCCAGCAGCTTCGCGGGGGCTACGTGGTTCTTC
TRBJ2-3 TRBD1 TRBV5-5 . CASSLEAGGFDTQYF TGTGCCAGCAGCTTGGAGGCAGGGGGCTTCGATACGCAGTATTTT
TRBJ1-1 . TRBV5-5 . CASSFGGGTEAFF TGTGCCAGCAGCTTTGGTGGGGGCACTGAAGCTTTCTTT
TRBJ1-2 TRBD1 TRBV19 . CASSSTGQGARGYTF TGTGCCAGTAGTTCCACCGGACAGGGGGCGCGTGGCTACACCTTC
TRBJ2-5 . TRBV10-3 . CAISRAGQETQYF TGTGCCATCAGTAGAGCAGGGCAAGAGACCCAGTACTTC
TRBJ1-1 TRBD1 TRBV18 . CASSPGTGDSSEAFF TGTGCCAGCTCACCTGGGACAGGGGATTCGTCTGAAGCTTTCTTT
TRBJ1-1 TRBD1 TRBV19 . CASSPALGQENTEAFF TGTGCCAGTAGTCCAGCATTGGGACAGGAGAACACTGAAGCTTTCTTT
TRBJ2-6 . TRBV25-1 few CASSKQGSHSGANVLTF TGTGCCAGCAGTAAACAGGGTTCCCATTCTGGGGCCAACGTCCTGACTTTC
TRBJ2-5 . TRBV19 many CASSIGGQETQYF TGTGCCAGTAGTATCGGCGGCCAAGAGACCCAGTACTTC
TRBJ2-1 . TRBV7-8 . CASSTRTARGEFF TGTGCCAGCAGCACTAGGACAGCTCGAGGGGAGTTCTTC
TRBJ1-2 TRBD1 TRBV28 . CASSLIGTGVYGYTF TGTGCCAGCAGTTTAATTGGGACAGGGGTATATGGCTACACCTTC
TRBJ1-2 . TRBV19 . CASSIRQGSYGYTF TGTGCCAGTAGTATCCGCCAGGGGAGCTATGGCTACACCTTC
TRBJ1-1 . TRBV11-2 . CASSQVTGFLNTEAFF TGTGCCAGCAGCCAAGTAACCGGGTTTTTGAACACTGAAGCTTTCTTT
TRBJ2-5 . TRBV5-1 . CASSPRPSMREWNSETQYF TGCGCCAGCAGCCCCCGGCCCTCCATGAGGGAGTGGAATTCGGAGACCCAGTACTTC
TRBJ2-2 . TRBV6-1 few CASAGAGIGHGELFF TGTGCCAGCGCTGGCGCCGGGATCGGGCACGGGGAGCTGTTTTTT
TRBJ2-1 TRBD1 TRBV28 once CASSLWARDRGNNEQFF TGTGCCAGCAGTTTATGGGCCCGGGACAGGGGCAACAATGAGCAGTTCTTC
TRBJ1-5 . TRBV18 . CASSPGRDQPQHF TGTGCCAGCTCACCTGGCAGGGATCAGCCCCAGCATTTT
TRBJ2-7 . TRBV29-1 . CSVGLGYEQYF TGCAGCGTCGGACTGGGCTACGAGCAGTACTTC
TRBJ1-3 TRBD1 TRBV7-6 few CASSKGATSGNTIYF TGTGCCAGCAGTAAGGGGGCCACCTCTGGAAACACCATATATTTT
TRBJ1-1 . TRBV6-1 . CASSESTGRRVNTEAFF TGTGCCAGCAGTGAAAGTACGGGTCGGAGGGTGAACACTGAAGCTTTCTTT
TRBJ1-1 . TRBV4-1 . CASSQGSAPMNTEAFF TGCGCCAGCAGCCAAGGGTCGGCGCCTATGAACACTGAAGCTTTCTTT
TRBJ1-5 . TRBV19 . CASSYKGQPQHF TGTGCCAGTAGTTATAAGGGGCAGCCCCAGCATTTT
TRBJ1-4 . TRBV28 few CASSSGGSGNEKLFF TGTGCCAGCAGTTCGGGGGGCTCGGGGAATGAAAAACTGTTTTTT
TRBJ2-5 . TRBV18 . CASSPRSDKETQYF TGTGCCAGCTCACCTAGATCCGATAAAGAGACCCAGTACTTC